Here is one T cell receptor (beta chain) with its context. As yet, its antigen is unknown. Germline CDR1 is SNHLY and CDR2 is FYNNEI. The CDR3 consists of 15 residues. V shed 6 bases, J shed 4 bases, and the junction held 7 bases outside the gene matches. The data were taken from a study of cytomegalovirus exposure and HLA in healthy donors. Findings and caveats of the study: In terms of immune exposure information, only CMV serostatus was available. Sequencing had likely introduced a cluster of highly shared sequence variants as an artifact. Associated with HLA alleles at 0.05 false discovery rate in a later analysis were around 15,000 TCR beta sequences. In a later analysis, across HLA loci, associated TCR counts were highest for DRB1, lowest for HLA-C.

A multiplex PCR was run with 60 Vbeta primers and 13 Jbeta primers. The method was immunoSEQ multiplex PCR; TCRdb's version includes in-frame clones alone and lacks a portion of them. The sample consists of 99,000 or so clones, around four fifths of them appearing once. Sequenced: PBMCs. The clonotype comes from a female donor in good health and CMV-seropositive. The chain has TRBV2 and TRBJ2-3, with TRBD2 identical over 10 bases. CDR3 DNA sequence: TGTGCCAGCAGCCCCCTAGCGGGGGTGGCAGATACGCAGTATTTT. Protein sequence: CASSPLAGVADTQYF. Combining the CDR3 with reference TRBV2 and TRBJ2-3 gives the whole variable domain EPEVTQTPSHQVTQMGQEVILRCVPISNHLYFYWYRQILGQKVEFLVSFYNNEISEKSEIFDDQFSVERPDGSNFTLKIRSTKLEDSAMYFCASSPLAGVADTQYFGPGTRLTVL.